One sample yielded the 10 T cell receptor beta chains listed below, sequenced in a study of OX40 agonist ivuxolimab in advanced cancers. Here immunoSEQ multiplex PCR was the method, and the copy in TCRdb shows in-frame clones only, minus some. The sample lists 65,000 to 95,000 clones; about 90% were seen once. This material consisted of CD4+ or CD8+ T cells sorted from blood, taken in a trial of the OX40 agonist ivuxolimab. Every receptor here comes from an adult with an advanced solid tumor such as melanoma, head and neck, liver or kidney cancer.

The chain carries TRBV7-2 and TRBJ1-5; 7 nucleotides align to TRBD1. V dropped 5 bases and J dropped 2; count of bases not matched to a gene: 6. This CDR3 comprises 15 residues. Germline assignment: CDR1 SGHTA and CDR2 FQGNSA. The CDR3 loop reads CASSAGQDGNQPQHF. In nucleotides, the CDR3 is TGTGCCAGCAGCGCCGGACAGGATGGCAATCAGCCCCAGCATTTT.

The rearrangement joins TRBV19 to TRBJ2-5; 9 positions match TRBD1. CDR1 is LNHDA, CDR2 SQIVND, per germline (reference sequence). V lost 6 bases to trimming and J lost 3 bases; unmatched junction nucleotides: 2. The CDR3 spans 13 residues. This CDR3 reads CASSRDREETQYF. The CDR3 region has the DNA TGTGCCAGTAGCCGGGACAGGGAAGAGACCCAGTACTTC.

CDR3 protein: CASSLRQGNTEAFF. The CDR3 DNA is TGTGCCAGCAGCCTCAGACAGGGGAACACTGAAGCTTTCTTT. The chain uses TRBV7-2 and TRBJ1-1, with 7 bases lining up with TRBD1. Germline V CDR1 and CDR2: SGHTA, FQGNSA. After removal of 5 bases from V and 1 base from J, the junction contained 4 bases not matched to a gene. This CDR3 contains 14 residues.

This clone came up a few times. The chain is built from TRBV30 and TRBJ1-1; D gene unclear. The CDR3 spans 14 residues. V was shortened by 1 base and J by 1 base, with 10 bases between the two germline ends. The germline gives CDR1 GTSNPN, CDR2 SVGIG (reference sequence). The DNA of the CDR3 is TGTGCCTGGAGTGGATGGCCAGAGAACACTGAAGCTTTCTTT. Its protein product is CAWSGWPENTEAFF.

The V gene is TRBV10-3, the J gene TRBJ2-1; tentatively, D is TRBD1 or TRBD2 (6 bases each). The length of the CDR3 is 14 residues. Looked up from germline, CDR1 is ENHRY and CDR2 is SYGVKD. Deletions cut 4 bases from V and 7 bases from J, with 14 bases between. CDR3 DNA: TGTGCCATCAGTGGGGGGGCACAGGCAAATGAGCAGTTCTTC. Translated: CAISGGAQANEQFF.

The V gene is TRBV7-2, the J gene TRBJ2-7, with D perhaps matching TRBD2 (6 bases). CDR3 size: 14 residues. Per germline, CDR1 SGHTA and CDR2 FQGNSA. With 3 bases removed from V and 6 bases from J, the gap between germline ends came to 15 bases. The CDR3 bases are TGTGCCAGCAGCTTGTCCGGGAGTCTTTCCGAGCAGTACTTC. Residues: CASSLSGSLSEQYF. Full variable domain (rest looked up from reference TRBV7-2 and TRBJ2-7): GAGVSQSPSNKVTEKGKDVELRCDPISGHTALYWYRQSLGQGLEFLIYFQGNSAPDKSGLPSDRFSAERTGGSVSTLTIQRTQQEDSAVYLCASSLSGSLSEQYFGPGTRLTVT.

V and J are TRBV9 and TRBJ1-1; 8 bases match TRBD1. The CDR3 extends over 14 amino acids. V was pared by 4 bases and J by 1 base, with 3 bases of the junction left unmatched. From germline, CDR1 is SGDLS and CDR2 YYNGEE. CDR3 bases: TGTGCCAGCAGCTTTACAGGGGGGAACACTGAAGCTTTCTTT. Its translation: CASSFTGGNTEAFF.

This clone came up a few times. The CDR3 protein is CASGVEDTQYF. CDR3 in DNA: TGTGCCAGCGGGGTTGAAGATACGCAGTATTTT. V gene TRBV13 combines with J gene TRBJ2-3; D is undetermined. Trimming left V 8 bases short and J 5 bases short, with 8 bases between. The CDR3 totals 11 residues. In germline, CDR1 is PRHDT, CDR2 FYEKMQ (reference sequence).

CDR3 loop: CASSQAGQPFPYNEQFF. CDR3 nucleotides: TGCGCCAGCAGCCAAGCCGGACAGCCGTTCCCTTACAATGAGCAGTTCTTC. V gene TRBV4-3 combines with J gene TRBJ2-1; TRBD1 might be the D (6 bases). Germline CDR1 is LGHNA and CDR2 is YSLEER. This CDR3 has 17 amino acids. V gave up 1 base and J gave up 4 bases, with 17 bases separating them.

The genes are TRBV29-1 and TRBJ2-1; D not resolved. Germline CDR1 is SQVTM and CDR2 is ANQGSEA. The CDR3 is 13 amino acids. Trimming removed 8 bases at V and 4 bases at J, with 15 bases between. The CDR3 loop is CSSLVTYYNEQFF. The CDR3 DNA follows: TGCAGCTCGCTGGTTACCTATTACAATGAGCAGTTCTTC.